The clone carrying this TCR beta chain appeared a few times. Antigen unknown. Other DNA variants within this sample encode the same CDR3. Trimming removed 2 bases from V and 7 bases from J, with 6 bases in between. The germline V gene encodes CDR1 SEHNR and CDR2 FQNEAQ (reference sequence). There are 12 residues in the CDR3. The data belong to a study of beta chain features in type 1 diabetes. Study at large: Age, gender and cell yields were alike across patients and healthy donors. Study-level findings and limits: HLA influence on TCRB rearrangement stayed unresolved here.

Every isolated RNA sample was fully reverse transcribed, so sequencing captured expressed TCRB transcripts. Assay used: immunoSEQ multiplex PCR; TCRdb lists only in-frame clones, some missing. The table has over 700,000 clones, 17% seen once. Input material: naive CD4+ T cells from blood. V usage is TRBV7-9 and J usage is TRBJ1-5; unclear D gene. This receptor was obtained from a woman aged 18-29 years in good health. The CDR3, as DNA: TGTGCCAGCAGCTTAAATTCCCAGCCCCAGCATTTT. Translating it yields CASSLNSQPQHF.